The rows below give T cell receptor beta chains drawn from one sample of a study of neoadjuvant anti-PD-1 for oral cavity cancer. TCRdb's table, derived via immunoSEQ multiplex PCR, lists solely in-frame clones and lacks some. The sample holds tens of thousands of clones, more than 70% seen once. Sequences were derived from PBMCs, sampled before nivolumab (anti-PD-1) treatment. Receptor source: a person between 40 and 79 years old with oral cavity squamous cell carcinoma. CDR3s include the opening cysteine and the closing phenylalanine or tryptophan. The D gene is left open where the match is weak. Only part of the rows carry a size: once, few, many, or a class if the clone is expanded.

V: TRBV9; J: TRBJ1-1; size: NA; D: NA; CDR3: CASSDTQLQGKGGSEAFF; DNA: TGTGCCAGCAGCGACACTCAACTTCAGGGGAAAGGGGGATCCGAAGCTTTCTTT
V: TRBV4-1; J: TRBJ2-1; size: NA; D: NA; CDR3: CASSRRVVNEQFF; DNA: TGCGCCAGCAGCCGGCGAGTCGTCAATGAGCAGTTCTTC
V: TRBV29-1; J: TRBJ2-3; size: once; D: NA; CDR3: CSGAASTDTQYF; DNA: TGCAGCGGGGCAGCTAGCACAGATACGCAGTATTTT
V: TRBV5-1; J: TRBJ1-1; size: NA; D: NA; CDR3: CASSPGSNTEAFF; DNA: TGCGCCAGCAGCCCCGGATCGAACACTGAAGCTTTCTTT
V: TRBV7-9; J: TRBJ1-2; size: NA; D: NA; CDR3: CASSPDFNYGYTF; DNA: TGTGCCAGCAGCCCGGACTTTAACTATGGCTACACCTTC
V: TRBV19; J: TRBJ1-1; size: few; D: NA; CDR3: CASTREWGTHMNTEAFF; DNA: TGTGCCAGTACCAGGGAGTGGGGGACGCATATGAACACTGAAGCTTTCTTT
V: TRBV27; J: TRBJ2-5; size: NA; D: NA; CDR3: CASSLGGPETQYF; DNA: TGTGCCAGCAGTTTAGGGGGGCCAGAGACCCAGTACTTC
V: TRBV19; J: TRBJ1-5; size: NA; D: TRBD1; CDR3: CASSKGGYSNQPQHF; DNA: TGTGCCAGTAGTAAAGGGGGCTATAGCAATCAGCCCCAGCATTTT
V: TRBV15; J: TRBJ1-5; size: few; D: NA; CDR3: CATSGGWVAGQPQHF; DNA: TGTGCCACCAGCGGTGGATGGGTGGCCGGTCAGCCCCAGCATTTT
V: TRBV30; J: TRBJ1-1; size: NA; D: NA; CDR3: CAWRFDRTEAFF; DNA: TGTGCCTGGAGATTCGACAGAACTGAAGCTTTCTTT
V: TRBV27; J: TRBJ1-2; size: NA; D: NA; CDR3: CASSLSGGGGWVYGYTF; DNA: TGTGCCAGCAGTTTATCCGGCGGGGGGGGTTGGGTCTATGGCTACACCTTC
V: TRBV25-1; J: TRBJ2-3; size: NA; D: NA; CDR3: CASSESPSTDTQYF; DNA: TGTGCCAGCAGTGAATCTCCTAGCACAGATACGCAGTATTTT
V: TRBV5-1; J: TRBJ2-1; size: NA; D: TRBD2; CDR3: CASSLAPSGSSYNEQFF; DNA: TGCGCCAGCAGCTTGGCCCCTAGCGGGAGCTCCTACAATGAGCAGTTCTTC
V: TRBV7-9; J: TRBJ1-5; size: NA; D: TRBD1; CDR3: CASSLGTVNQPQHF; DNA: TGTGCCAGCAGCCTAGGGACAGTCAATCAGCCCCAGCATTTT
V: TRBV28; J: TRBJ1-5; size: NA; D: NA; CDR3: CASSSDGTSLLQPQHF; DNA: TGTGCCAGCAGTTCAGACGGGACGTCCCTACTTCAGCCCCAGCATTTT
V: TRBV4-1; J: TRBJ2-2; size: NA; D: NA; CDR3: CASRTGNTGELFF; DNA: TGCGCCAGTCGTACAGGGAACACCGGGGAGCTGTTTTTT
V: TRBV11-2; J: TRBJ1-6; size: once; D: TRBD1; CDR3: CASRTGQGRGNSPLHF; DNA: TGTGCCAGCAGAACGGGACAGGGAAGGGGTAATTCACCCCTCCACTTT
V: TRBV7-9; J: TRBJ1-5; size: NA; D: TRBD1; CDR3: CASSFSGGFNQPQHF; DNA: TGTGCCAGCAGCTTCTCAGGGGGCTTCAATCAGCCCCAGCATTTT
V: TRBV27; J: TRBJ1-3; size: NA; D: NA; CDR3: CASSGQGTGNTIYF; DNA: TGTGCCAGCAGTGGCCAGGGGACTGGAAACACCATATATTTT
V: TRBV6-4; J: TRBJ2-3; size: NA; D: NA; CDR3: CASSVDGRSTDTQYF; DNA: TGTGCCAGCAGTGTTGATGGGCGTAGCACAGATACGCAGTATTTT
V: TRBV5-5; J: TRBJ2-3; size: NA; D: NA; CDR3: CASSQRGSFRLDTQYF; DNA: TGTGCCAGCAGCCAGAGGGGCAGTTTTAGGTTGGATACGCAGTATTTT
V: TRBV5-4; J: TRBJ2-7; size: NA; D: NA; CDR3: CASSLILTIEQYF; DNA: TGTGCCAGCAGCTTGATACTAACAATCGAGCAGTACTTC
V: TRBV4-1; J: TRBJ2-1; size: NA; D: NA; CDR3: CASSPVGRGSYNEQFF; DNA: TGCGCCAGCAGCCCTGTGGGCCGGGGATCCTACAATGAGCAGTTCTTC
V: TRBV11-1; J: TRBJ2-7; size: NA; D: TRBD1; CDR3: CASSFREGQGPYEQYF; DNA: TGTGCCAGCAGCTTCCGGGAAGGACAGGGACCCTACGAGCAGTACTTC
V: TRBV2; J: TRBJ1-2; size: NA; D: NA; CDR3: CASRQGEDDYGYTF; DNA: TGTGCCAGCAGACAAGGGGAAGATGACTATGGCTACACCTTC
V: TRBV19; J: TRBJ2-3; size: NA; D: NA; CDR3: CASSIGSPQGTGTDTQYF; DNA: TGTGCCAGTAGTATAGGTTCCCCCCAGGGGACCGGCACAGATACGCAGTATTTT
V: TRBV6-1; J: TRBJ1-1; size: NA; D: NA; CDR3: CASSESPDRNTEAFF; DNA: TGTGCCAGCAGTGAATCCCCGGACAGGAACACTGAAGCTTTCTTT
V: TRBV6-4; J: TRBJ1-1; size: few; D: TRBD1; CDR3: CASSRDRNTEAFF; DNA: TGTGCCAGCAGTCGGGACAGAAACACTGAAGCTTTCTTT
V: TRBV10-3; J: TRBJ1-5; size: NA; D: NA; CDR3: CAISESGFDQPQHF; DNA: TGTGCCATCAGTGAGTCTGGGTTCGATCAGCCCCAGCATTTT
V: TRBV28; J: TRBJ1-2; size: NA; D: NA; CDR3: CATPAGSGYTF; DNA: TGTGCCACCCCCGCCGGTTCTGGCTACACCTTC
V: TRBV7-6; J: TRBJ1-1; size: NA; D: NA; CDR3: CASSPRARGLNTEAFF; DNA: TGTGCCAGCAGCCCACGGGCCCGGGGGTTGAACACTGAAGCTTTCTTT
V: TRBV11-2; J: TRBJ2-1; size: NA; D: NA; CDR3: CASRGRGRGAYNEQFF; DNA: TGTGCCAGCAGGGGAAGGGGAAGGGGTGCCTACAATGAGCAGTTCTTC
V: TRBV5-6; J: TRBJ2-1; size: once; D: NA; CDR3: CASSFGSSNEQFF; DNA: TGTGCCAGCAGCTTCGGTTCCAGCAATGAGCAGTTCTTC
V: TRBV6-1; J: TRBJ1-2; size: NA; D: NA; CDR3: CASSESGGYIYGYTF; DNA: TGTGCCAGCAGTGAAAGTGGGGGATATATTTATGGCTACACCTTC
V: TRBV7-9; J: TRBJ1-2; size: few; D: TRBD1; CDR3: CASSQHGQGGTGGYTF; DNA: TGTGCCAGCAGCCAACATGGTCAGGGCGGGACAGGAGGCTACACCTTC
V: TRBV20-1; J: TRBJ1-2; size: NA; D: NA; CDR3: CRTRGNYGYTF; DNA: TGCAGGACAAGAGGTAACTATGGCTACACCTTC
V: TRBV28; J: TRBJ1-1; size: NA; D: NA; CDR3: CASSLSRQAFF; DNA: TGTGCCAGCAGTTTAAGTCGGCAAGCTTTCTTT
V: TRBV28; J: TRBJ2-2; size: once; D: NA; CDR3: CASSFAPFGDAGELFF; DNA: TGTGCCAGCAGTTTTGCCCCCTTCGGGGATGCGGGGGAGCTGTTTTTT
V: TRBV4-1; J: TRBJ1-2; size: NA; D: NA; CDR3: CASSRFPGGVANYGYTF; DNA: TGCGCCAGCAGCCGATTCCCGGGCGGGGTTGCTAACTATGGCTACACCTTC
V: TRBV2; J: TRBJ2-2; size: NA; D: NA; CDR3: CASSEFFSGTGELFF; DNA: TGTGCCAGCAGTGAGTTTTTTAGCGGCACCGGGGAGCTGTTTTTT
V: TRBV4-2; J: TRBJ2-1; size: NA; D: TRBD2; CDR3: CASSQAPSGGNEQFF; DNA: TGTGCCAGCAGCCAAGCGCCTAGCGGGGGCAATGAGCAGTTCTTC
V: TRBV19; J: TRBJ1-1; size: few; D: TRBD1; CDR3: CASRAQGKTEAFF; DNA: TGTGCCAGTAGGGCACAGGGGAAGACTGAAGCTTTCTTT
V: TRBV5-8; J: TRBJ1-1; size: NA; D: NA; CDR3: CASSLVGGNTEAFF; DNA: TGTGCCAGCAGCTTGGTAGGGGGGAACACTGAAGCTTTCTTT
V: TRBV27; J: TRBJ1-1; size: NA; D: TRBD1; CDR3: CASSLTLTGVGTEAFF; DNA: TGTGCCAGCAGTTTAACCTTAACAGGGGTGGGAACTGAAGCTTTCTTT
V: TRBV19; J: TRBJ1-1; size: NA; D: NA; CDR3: CASAPGRTEAFF; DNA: TGTGCCAGTGCTCCGGGAAGGACTGAAGCTTTCTTT
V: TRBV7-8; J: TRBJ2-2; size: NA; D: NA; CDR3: CASSLAGQGSAGELFF; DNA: TGTGCCAGCAGCTTAGCGGGTCAGGGGAGCGCCGGGGAGCTGTTTTTT
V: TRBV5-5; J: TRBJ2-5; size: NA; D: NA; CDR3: CASSPGARRETQYF; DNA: TGTGCCAGCAGCCCGGGGGCGCGTCGAGAGACCCAGTACTTC
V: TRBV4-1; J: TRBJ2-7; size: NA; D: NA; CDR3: CASSETPTRTGYEQYF; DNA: TGCGCCAGCAGCGAAACCCCAACTCGAACGGGGTACGAGCAGTACTTC
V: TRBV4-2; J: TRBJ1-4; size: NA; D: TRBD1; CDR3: CASSQGAGQGGEKLFF; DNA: TGTGCCAGCAGCCAAGGGGCCGGACAGGGGGGAGAAAAACTGTTTTTT
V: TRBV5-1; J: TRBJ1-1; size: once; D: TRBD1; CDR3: CASSRDRGGGIMNTEAFF; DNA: TGCGCCAGCAGCCGAGACAGGGGCGGAGGTATCATGAACACTGAAGCTTTCTTT
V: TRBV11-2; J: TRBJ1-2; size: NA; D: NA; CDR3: CASSLGRGQSYGYTF; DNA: TGTGCCAGCAGCTTAGGGAGGGGACAATCCTATGGCTACACCTTC
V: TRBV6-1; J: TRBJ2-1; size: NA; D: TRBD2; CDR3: CASSEPLAGGPISEQFF; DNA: TGTGCCAGCAGTGAACCCCTGGCGGGAGGGCCTATCAGTGAGCAGTTCTTC
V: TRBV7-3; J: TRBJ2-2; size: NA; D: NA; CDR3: CASSLHGTLNTGELFF; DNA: TGTGCCAGCAGCCTTCATGGGACCCTGAACACCGGGGAGCTGTTTTTT
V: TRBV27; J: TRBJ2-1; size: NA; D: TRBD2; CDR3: CASSLRSAGGWGNEQFF; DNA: TGTGCCAGCAGTTTACGGTCCGCGGGGGGATGGGGGAATGAGCAGTTCTTC
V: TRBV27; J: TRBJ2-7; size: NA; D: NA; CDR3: CASGRSYEQYF; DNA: TGTGCCTCCGGGCGGTCCTACGAGCAGTACTTC
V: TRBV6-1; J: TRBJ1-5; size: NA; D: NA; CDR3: CASKEGWPQHF; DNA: TGTGCCAGCAAAGAGGGGTGGCCCCAGCATTTT
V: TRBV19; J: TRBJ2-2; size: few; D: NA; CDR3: CASSIWGPGELFF; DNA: TGTGCCAGTAGTATATGGGGCCCCGGGGAGCTGTTTTTT
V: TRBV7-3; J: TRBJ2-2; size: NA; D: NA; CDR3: CASGPPGTGELFF; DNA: TGTGCCAGCGGGCCCCCCGGGACCGGGGAGCTGTTTTTT
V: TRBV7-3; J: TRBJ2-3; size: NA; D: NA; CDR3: CASSYTNTDTQYF; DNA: TGTGCCAGCAGCTATACCAACACAGATACGCAGTATTTT